A selection of T cell receptor beta chains follows, all from one sample in a study of cytomegalovirus exposure and HLA in healthy donors. Assay used: immunoSEQ multiplex PCR; TCRdb lists only in-frame clones, some missing. The repertoire holds about 120,000 clones, with roughly 70% as singletons. The sequencing sample was made of PBMCs. The source is a woman aged 40 to 50 in good health and CMV-seropositive. Each CDR3 is given with its conserved first and last residue. The order of the fields is CDR3 protein, V gene, CDR3 length.

cdr3_aa: CASLRAGVSYEQYF
v_call: TRBV28
cdr3_length: 14

cdr3_aa: CASSLTETQYF
v_call: TRBV7-2
cdr3_length: 11

cdr3_aa: CASGPGAFQNTEAFF
v_call: TRBV28
cdr3_length: 15

cdr3_aa: CASSQDKGLGGMNTEAFF
v_call: TRBV4-2
cdr3_length: 18

cdr3_aa: CASSVRTSGSGGTGELFF
v_call: TRBV9
cdr3_length: 18

cdr3_aa: CASTETDRASGGYTF
v_call: TRBV6-5
cdr3_length: 15

cdr3_aa: CASSQGRDGYTF
v_call: TRBV18
cdr3_length: 12

cdr3_aa: CASSTGTGISPLHF
v_call: TRBV7-6
cdr3_length: 14

cdr3_aa: CAWNLGANEKLFF
v_call: TRBV30
cdr3_length: 13

cdr3_aa: CASSSEPLAGGGREQYF
v_call: TRBV7-2
cdr3_length: 17

cdr3_aa: CASTGRPGAQNEAFF
v_call: TRBV27
cdr3_length: 15

cdr3_aa: CASSVDASPAQYF
v_call: TRBV9
cdr3_length: 13

cdr3_aa: CSVGKAYTF
v_call: TRBV29-1
cdr3_length: 9

cdr3_aa: CATGRGASDTQYF
v_call: TRBV19
cdr3_length: 13

cdr3_aa: CASSEWPGQVNQPQHF
v_call: TRBV6-1
cdr3_length: 16

cdr3_aa: CASSPRLGATEAFF
v_call: TRBV5-1
cdr3_length: 14

cdr3_aa: CASSFLAEGYNEQFF
v_call: TRBV6-5
cdr3_length: 15